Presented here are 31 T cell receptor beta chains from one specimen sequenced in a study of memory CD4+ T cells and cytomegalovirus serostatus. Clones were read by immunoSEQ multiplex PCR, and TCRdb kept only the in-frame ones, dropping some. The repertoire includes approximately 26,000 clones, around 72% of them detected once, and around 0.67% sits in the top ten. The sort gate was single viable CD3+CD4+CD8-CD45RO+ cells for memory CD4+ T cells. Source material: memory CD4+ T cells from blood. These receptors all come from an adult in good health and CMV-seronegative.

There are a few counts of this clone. CDR3 protein: CASSLRQGLSEKLFF. The CDR3 DNA reads TGTGCCAGCAGCCTTCGACAGGGTTTAAGTGAAAAACTGTTTTTT. The chain recombines TRBV9 with TRBJ1-4; 7 bases align to TRBD1. The CDR3 has 15 amino acids. Trimming removed 4 bases from V and 7 bases from J; junction bases left unmatched: 10. Germline lookup yields CDR1 SGDLS and CDR2 YYNGEE.

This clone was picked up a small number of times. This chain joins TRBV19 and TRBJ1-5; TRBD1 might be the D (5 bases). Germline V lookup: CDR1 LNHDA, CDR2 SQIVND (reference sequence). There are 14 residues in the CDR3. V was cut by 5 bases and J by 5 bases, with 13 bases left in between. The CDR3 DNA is TGTGCCAGTAGTGACGGCAGGGCGTATCAGCCCCAGCATTTT. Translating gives CASSDGRAYQPQHF.

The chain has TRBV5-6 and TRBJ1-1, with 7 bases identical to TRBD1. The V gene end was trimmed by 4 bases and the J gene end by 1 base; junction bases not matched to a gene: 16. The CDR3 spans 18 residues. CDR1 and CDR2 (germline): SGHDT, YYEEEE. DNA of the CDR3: TGTGCCAGCAGCCGCTGGGCTACGACAGGGATGAGGAACACTGAAGCTTTCTTT. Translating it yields CASSRWATTGMRNTEAFF.

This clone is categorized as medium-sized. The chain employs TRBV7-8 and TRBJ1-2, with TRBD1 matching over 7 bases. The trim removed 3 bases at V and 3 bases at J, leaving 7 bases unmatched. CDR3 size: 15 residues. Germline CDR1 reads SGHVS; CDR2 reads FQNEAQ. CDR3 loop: CASSLKTGMDYGYTF. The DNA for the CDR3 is TGTGCCAGCAGCTTGAAGACAGGGATGGACTATGGCTACACCTTC.

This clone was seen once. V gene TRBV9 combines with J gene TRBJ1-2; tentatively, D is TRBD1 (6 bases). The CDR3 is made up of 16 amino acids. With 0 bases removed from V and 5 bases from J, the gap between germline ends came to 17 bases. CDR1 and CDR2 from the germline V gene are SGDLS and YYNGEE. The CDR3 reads CASSVGGGNRQYGYTF. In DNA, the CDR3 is TGTGCCAGCAGCGTAGGAGGGGGGAATCGTCAATATGGCTACACCTTC.

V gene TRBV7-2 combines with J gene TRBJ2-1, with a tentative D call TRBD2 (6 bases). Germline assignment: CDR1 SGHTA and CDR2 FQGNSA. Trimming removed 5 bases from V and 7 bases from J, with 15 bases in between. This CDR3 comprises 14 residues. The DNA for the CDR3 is TGTGCCAGCAGCCTGGGACTGGGCCAAAATGAGCAGTTCTTC. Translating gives CASSLGLGQNEQFF.

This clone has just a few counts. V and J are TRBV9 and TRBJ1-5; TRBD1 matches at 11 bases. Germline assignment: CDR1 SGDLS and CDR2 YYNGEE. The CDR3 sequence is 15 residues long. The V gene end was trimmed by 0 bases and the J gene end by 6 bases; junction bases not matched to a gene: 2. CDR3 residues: CASSVGGQGGQPQHF. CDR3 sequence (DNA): TGTGCCAGCAGCGTAGGGGGACAGGGGGGTCAGCCCCAGCATTTT.

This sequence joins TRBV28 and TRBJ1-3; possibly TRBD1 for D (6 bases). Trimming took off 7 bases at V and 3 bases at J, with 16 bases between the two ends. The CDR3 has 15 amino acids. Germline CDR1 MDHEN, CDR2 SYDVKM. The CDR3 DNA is TGTGCCAGCAATCCACTGACAGGAGGTGGAAACACCATATATTTT. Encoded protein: CASNPLTGGGNTIYF.

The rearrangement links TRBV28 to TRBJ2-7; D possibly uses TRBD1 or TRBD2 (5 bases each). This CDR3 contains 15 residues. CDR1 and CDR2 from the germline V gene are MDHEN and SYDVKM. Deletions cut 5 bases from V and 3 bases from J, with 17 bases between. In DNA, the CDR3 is TGTGCCAGCAGTATGGGACCAAAAGGGGTCTACGAGCAGTACTTC. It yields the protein CASSMGPKGVYEQYF.

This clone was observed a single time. The CDR3 region is CASNPISLGGYEGYTF. CDR3 DNA: TGTGCCAGCAACCCAATTAGTCTGGGAGGGTACGAGGGCTACACCTTC. This chain joins TRBV5-6 and TRBJ1-2; D unresolved. Trimming left V 6 bases short and J 8 bases short, with 26 bases between. This CDR3 has 16 residues. The germline CDR1 and CDR2 sequences are SGHDT and YYEEEE. Using reference TRBV5-6 and TRBJ1-2 for the parts outside the CDR3, the full variable domain is DAGVTQSPTHLIKTRGQQVTLRCSPKSGHDTVSWYQQALGQGPQFIFQYYEEEERQRGNFPDRFSGHQFPNYSSELNVNALLLGDSALYLCASNPISLGGYEGYTFGSGTRLTVV.

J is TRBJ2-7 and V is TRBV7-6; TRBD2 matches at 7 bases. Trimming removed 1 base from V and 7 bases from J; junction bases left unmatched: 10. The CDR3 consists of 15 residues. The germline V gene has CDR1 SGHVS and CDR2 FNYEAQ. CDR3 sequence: CASSLEAGDGREQYF. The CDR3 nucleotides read TGTGCCAGCAGCTTAGAGGCGGGGGACGGACGGGAGCAGTACTTC.

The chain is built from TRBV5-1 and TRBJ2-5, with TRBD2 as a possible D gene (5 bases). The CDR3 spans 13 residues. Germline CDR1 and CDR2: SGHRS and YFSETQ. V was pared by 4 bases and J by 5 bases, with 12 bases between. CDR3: CASSLDWVETQYF. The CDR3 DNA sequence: TGCGCCAGCAGCCTGGACTGGGTGGAGACCCAGTACTTC. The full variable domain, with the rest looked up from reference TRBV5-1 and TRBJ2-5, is KAGVTQTPRYLIKTRGQQVTLSCSPISGHRSVSWYQQTPGQGLQFLFEYFSETQRNKGNFPGRFSGRQFSNSRSEMNVSTLELGDSALYLCASSLDWVETQYFGPGTRLLVL.

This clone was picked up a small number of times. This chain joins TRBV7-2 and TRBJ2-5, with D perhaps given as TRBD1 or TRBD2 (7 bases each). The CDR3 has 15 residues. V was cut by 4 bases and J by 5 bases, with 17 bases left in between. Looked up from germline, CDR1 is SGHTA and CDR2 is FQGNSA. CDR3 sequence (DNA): TGTGCCAGCAGCTCCCAGGGGGGGCGCGAGGAGACCCAGTACTTC. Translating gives CASSSQGGREETQYF.

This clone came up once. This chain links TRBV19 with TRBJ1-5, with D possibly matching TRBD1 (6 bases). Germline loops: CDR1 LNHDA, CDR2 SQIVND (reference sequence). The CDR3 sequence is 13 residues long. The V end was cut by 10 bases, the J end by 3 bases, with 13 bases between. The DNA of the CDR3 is TGTGCCACCGCGGACAGCTTCAATCAGCCCCAGCATTTT. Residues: CATADSFNQPQHF.

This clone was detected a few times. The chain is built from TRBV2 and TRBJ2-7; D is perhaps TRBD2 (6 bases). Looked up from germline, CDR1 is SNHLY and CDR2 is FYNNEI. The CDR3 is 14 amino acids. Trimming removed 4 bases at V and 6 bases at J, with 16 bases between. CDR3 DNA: TGTGCCAGCAGTGTCGGGGGTGTCGTGGGCGAGCAGTACTTC. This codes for CASSVGGVVGEQYF.

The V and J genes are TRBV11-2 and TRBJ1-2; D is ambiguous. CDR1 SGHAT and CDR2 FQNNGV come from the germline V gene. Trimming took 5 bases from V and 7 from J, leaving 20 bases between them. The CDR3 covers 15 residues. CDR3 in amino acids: CASSTYPRKYRGYTF. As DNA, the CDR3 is TGTGCCAGCAGCACTTACCCTCGGAAGTATCGTGGCTACACCTTC.

CDR3 amino acids: CASSLDSGSNQPQHF. CDR3 nucleotide sequence: TGCGCCAGCAGCTTGGACAGTGGAAGCAATCAGCCCCAGCATTTT. The chain has TRBV5-1 and TRBJ1-5; D gene unclear. The CDR3 contains 15 residues. Germline CDR1 SGHRS, CDR2 YFSETQ. Trimming removed 0 bases from V and 1 base from J, with 8 bases in between.

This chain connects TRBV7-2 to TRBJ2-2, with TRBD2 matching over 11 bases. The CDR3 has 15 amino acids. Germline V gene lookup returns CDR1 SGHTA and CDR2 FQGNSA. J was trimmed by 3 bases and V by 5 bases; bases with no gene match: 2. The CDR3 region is CASSVSGGDTGELFF. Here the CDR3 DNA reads TGTGCCAGCAGCGTTAGCGGGGGGGACACCGGGGAGCTGTTTTTT.

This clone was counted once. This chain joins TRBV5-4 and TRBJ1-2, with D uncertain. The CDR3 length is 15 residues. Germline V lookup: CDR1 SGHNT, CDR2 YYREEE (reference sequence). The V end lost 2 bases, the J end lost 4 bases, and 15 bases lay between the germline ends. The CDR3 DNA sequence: TGTGCCAGCAGCTTTAAACCATCGGACGGCTATGGCTACACCTTC. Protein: CASSFKPSDGYGYTF.

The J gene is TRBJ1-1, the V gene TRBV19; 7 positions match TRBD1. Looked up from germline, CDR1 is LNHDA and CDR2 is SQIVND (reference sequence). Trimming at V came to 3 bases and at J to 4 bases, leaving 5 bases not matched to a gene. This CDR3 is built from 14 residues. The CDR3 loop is CASSMTHRGTEAFF. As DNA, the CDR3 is TGTGCCAGTAGTATGACACACAGGGGCACTGAAGCTTTCTTT.

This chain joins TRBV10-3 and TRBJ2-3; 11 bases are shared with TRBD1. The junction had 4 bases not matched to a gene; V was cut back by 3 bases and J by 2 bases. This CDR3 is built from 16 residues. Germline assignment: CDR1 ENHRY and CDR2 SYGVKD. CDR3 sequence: CAISDPGQGATDTQYF. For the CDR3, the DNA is TGTGCCATCAGTGACCCAGGACAGGGGGCCACAGATACGCAGTATTTT.

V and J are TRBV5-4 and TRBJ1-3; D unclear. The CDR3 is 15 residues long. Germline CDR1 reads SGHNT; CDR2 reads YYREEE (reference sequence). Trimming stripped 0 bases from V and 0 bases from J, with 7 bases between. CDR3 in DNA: TGTGCCAGCAGCTTGGGCGGTTACTCTGGAAACACCATATATTTT. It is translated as CASSLGGYSGNTIYF.

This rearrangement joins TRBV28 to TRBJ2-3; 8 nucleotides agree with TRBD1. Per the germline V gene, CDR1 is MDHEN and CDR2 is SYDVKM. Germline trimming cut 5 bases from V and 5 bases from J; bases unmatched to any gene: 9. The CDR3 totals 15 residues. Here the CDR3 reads CASSTPGQAKDTQYF. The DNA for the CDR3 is TGTGCCAGCAGTACTCCGGGACAGGCAAAAGATACGCAGTATTTT.

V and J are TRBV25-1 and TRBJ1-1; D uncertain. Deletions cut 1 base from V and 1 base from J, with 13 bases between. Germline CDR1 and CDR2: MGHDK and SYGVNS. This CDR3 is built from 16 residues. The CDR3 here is CASSESVHLGNTEAFF. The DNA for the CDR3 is TGTGCCAGCAGTGAATCAGTACACTTAGGGAACACTGAAGCTTTCTTT.

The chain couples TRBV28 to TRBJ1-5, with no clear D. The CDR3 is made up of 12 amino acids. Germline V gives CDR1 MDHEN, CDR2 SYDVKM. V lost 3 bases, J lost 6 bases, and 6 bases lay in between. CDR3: CASSFVFQPQHF. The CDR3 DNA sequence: TGTGCCAGCAGTTTTGTATTTCAGCCCCAGCATTTT.

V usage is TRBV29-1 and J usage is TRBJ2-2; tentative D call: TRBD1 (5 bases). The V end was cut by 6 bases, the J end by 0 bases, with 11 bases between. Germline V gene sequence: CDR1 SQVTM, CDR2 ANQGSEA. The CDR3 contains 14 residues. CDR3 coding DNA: TGCAGCGTGAAACAGGCAGCGAACACCGGGGAGCTGTTTTTT. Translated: CSVKQAANTGELFF.

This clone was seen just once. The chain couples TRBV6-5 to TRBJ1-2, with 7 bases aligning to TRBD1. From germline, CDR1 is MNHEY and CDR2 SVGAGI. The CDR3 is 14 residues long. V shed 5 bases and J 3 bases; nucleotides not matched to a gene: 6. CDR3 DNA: TGTGCCAGCAGTAGAACGGACAGGCACTATGGCTACACCTTC. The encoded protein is CASSRTDRHYGYTF.

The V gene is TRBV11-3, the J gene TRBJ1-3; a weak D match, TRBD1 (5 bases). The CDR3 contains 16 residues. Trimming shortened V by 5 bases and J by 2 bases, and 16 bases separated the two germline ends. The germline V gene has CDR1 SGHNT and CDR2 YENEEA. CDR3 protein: CASSPPSGTAGNTIYF. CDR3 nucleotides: TGTGCCAGCAGCCCCCCGTCGGGGACGGCTGGAAACACCATATATTTT.

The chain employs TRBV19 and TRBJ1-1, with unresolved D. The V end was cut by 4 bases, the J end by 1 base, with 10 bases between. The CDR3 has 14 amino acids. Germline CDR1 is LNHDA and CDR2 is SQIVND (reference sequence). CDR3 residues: CASSKKGRNTEAFF. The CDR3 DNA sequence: TGTGCCAGTAGTAAAAAGGGTCGGAACACTGAAGCTTTCTTT.

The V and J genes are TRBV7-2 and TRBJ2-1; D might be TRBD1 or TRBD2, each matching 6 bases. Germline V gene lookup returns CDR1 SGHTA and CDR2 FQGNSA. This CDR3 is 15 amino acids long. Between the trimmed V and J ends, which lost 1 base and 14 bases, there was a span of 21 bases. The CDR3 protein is CASSLDPGAKLAKFF. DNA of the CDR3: TGTGCCAGCAGCTTAGATCCGGGGGCAAAGTTGGCTAAGTTCTTC.

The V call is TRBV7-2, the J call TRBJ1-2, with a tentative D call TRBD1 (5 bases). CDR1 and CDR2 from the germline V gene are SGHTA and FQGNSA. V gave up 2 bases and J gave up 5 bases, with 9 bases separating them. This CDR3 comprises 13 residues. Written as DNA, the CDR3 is TGTGCCAGCAGCTTATCCAGGGATTATGGCTACACCTTC. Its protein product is CASSLSRDYGYTF.